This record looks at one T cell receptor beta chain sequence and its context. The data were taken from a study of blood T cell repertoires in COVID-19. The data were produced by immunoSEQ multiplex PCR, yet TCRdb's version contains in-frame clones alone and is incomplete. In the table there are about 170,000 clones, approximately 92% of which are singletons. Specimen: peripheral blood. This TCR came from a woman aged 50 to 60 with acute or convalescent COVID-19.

CDR3 coding DNA: TGCGCCAGCAGCTCAGACAGGGGGCTATCTGAAGCTTTCTTT. Encoded protein: CASSSDRGLSEAFF. This chain joins TRBV5-1 and TRBJ1-1, with 10 bases identical to TRBD1. This CDR3 comprises 14 residues. CDR1 is SGHRS and CDR2 is YFSETQ in the germline V gene. V shed 3 bases and J 6 bases; nucleotides not matched to a gene: 5.